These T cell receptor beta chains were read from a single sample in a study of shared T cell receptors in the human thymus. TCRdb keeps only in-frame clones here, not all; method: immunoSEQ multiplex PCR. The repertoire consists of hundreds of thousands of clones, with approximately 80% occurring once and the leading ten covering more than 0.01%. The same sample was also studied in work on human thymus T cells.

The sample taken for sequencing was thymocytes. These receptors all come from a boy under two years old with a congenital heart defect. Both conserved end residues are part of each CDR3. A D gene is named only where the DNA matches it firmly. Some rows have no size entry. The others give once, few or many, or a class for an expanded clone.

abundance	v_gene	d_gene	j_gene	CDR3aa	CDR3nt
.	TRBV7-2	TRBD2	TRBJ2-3	CASSLGLAGEQRNF	TGTGCCAGCAGCTTAGGGCTAGCGGGGGAGCAGCGGAATTTT
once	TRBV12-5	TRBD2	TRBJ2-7	CASGPRTSGDRNYEQYF	TGTGCTAGTGGTCCAAGGACTAGCGGAGACCGCAACTACGAGCAGTACTTC
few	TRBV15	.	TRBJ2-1	CATSRDSSNEQFF	TGTGCCACCAGCAGAGACTCCTCCAATGAGCAGTTCTTC
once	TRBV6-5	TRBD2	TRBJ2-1	CASEVSSGGGGEQFF	TGTGCCAGTGAGGTATCTAGCGGGGGAGGGGGGGAGCAGTTCTTC
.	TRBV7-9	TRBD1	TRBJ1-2	CASSWVGQGHGYTF	TGTGCCAGCAGCTGGGTGGGACAGGGCCATGGCTACACCTTC
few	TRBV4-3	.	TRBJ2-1	CASSQGVTGRRSYNEQFF	TGCGCCAGCAGCCAAGGAGTGACCGGTCGGCGGTCCTACAATGAGCAGTTCTTC
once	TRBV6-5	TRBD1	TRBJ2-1	CASSSRDSEEQFF	TGTGCCAGCAGTTCCCGGGACAGTGAAGAGCAGTTCTTC
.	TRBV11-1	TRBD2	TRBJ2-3	CASSKIAGVEDTQYF	TGTGCCAGCAGCAAAATAGCGGGAGTGGAAGATACGCAGTATTTT
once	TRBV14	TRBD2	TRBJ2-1	CASSCPGLAGEYPSYNEQFF	TGTGCCAGCAGCTGCCCCGGACTAGCGGGAGAGTACCCCTCCTACAATGAGCAGTTCTTC
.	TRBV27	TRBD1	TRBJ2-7	CASRPRGTVSVEQYF	TGTGCCAGCAGGCCAAGGGGGACAGTAAGTGTCGAGCAGTACTTC
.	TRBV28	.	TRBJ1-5	CASSFLGRIPQPQHF	TGTGCCAGCAGTTTTTTGGGGAGAATCCCTCAGCCCCAGCATTTT
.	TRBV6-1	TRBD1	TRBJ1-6	CASSEEEGQGWPLNSPLHF	TGTGCCAGCAGTGAAGAAGAGGGACAGGGATGGCCCCTTAATTCACCCCTCCACTTT
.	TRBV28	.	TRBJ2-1	CASSSPRGAYNEQFF	TGTGCCAGCAGTTCCCCCAGGGGGGCCTACAATGAGCAGTTCTTC
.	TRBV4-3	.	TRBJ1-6	CASSLGSSYNSPLHF	TGCGCCAGCAGCCTTGGCAGCTCCTATAATTCACCCCTCCACTTT
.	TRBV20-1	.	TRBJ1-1	CSAGGPGEAFF	TGCAGTGCCGGGGGTCCGGGCGAAGCTTTCTTT
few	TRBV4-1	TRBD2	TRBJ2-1	CASSQPIAGGSYNEQFF	TGCGCCAGCAGCCAGCCGATAGCGGGAGGGTCCTACAATGAGCAGTTCTTC
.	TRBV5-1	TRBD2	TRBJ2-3	CASSLGLAVDTQYF	TGCGCCAGCAGCTTGGGCCTAGCGGTAGATACGCAGTATTTT
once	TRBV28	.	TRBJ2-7	CASSGRGGFYEQYF	TGTGCCAGCAGCGGTCGTGGCGGTTTCTACGAGCAGTACTTC
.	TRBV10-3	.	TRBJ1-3	CAIRDRDLVGNTIYF	TGTGCCATCAGGGACCGGGACTTAGTGGGAAACACCATATATTTT
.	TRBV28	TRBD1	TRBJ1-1	CASSLRGPYTEAFF	TGTGCCAGCAGTCTCAGGGGGCCATACACTGAAGCTTTCTTT
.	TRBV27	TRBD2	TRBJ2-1	CASSRSSGDNEQFF	TGTGCCAGCAGTCGGTCTAGCGGAGACAATGAGCAGTTCTTC
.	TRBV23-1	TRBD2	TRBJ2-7	CASSHEREVTSYEQYF	TGCGCCAGCAGTCACGAGCGGGAGGTGACTTCCTACGAGCAGTACTTC
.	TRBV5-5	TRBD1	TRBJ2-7	CASSMGQATPYEQYF	TGTGCCAGCAGCATGGGACAGGCTACCCCCTACGAGCAGTACTTC
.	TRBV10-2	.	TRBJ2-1	CASSESAAVRYNEQFF	TGCGCCAGCAGTGAGTCGGCAGCGGTTAGGTACAATGAGCAGTTCTTC
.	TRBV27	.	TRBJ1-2	CASSGLGGGYTF	TGTGCCAGCAGTGGCCTGGGGGGAGGCTACACCTTC
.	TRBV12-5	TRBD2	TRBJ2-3	CASGFRTSGRASDTQYF	TGTGCTAGTGGTTTTAGGACTAGCGGGAGGGCCTCAGATACGCAGTATTTT
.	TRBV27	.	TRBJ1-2	CASSLTQNYGYTF	TGTGCCAGCAGTTTAACGCAGAACTATGGCTACACCTTC
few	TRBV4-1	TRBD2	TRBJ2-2	CASSPRLAGGGELFF	TGCGCCAGCAGCCCTAGACTAGCGGGAGGCGGGGAGCTGTTTTTT
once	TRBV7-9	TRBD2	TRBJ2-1	CASSATSGRAKYNEQFF	TGTGCCAGCAGCGCGACTAGCGGGAGGGCCAAATACAATGAGCAGTTCTTC
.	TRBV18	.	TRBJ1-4	CASSPRRGLVSNEKLFF	TGTGCCAGCTCACCACGGAGGGGTTTGGTGTCTAATGAAAAACTGTTTTTT
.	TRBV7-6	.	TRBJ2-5	CASSSAIGEQYF	TGTGCCAGCAGCTCCGCAATTGGGGAGCAGTACTTC
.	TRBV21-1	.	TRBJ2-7	CASSLPELSEQYF	TGTGCCAGCAGCCTGCCGGAGCTGAGCGAGCAGTACTTC
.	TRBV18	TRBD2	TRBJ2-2	CASSPGLAGEWTGELFF	TGTGCCAGCTCACCCGGACTAGCGGGAGAATGGACCGGGGAGCTGTTTTTT
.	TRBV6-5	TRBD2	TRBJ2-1	CASGPSGRLYNEQFF	TGTGCCAGCGGACCAAGCGGGAGGCTCTACAATGAGCAGTTCTTC
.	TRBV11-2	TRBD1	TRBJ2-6	CASGTGVYGANVLTF	TGTGCCAGCGGAACAGGGGTGTACGGGGCCAACGTCCTGACTTTC
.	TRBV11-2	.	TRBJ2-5	CASSWQGWQETQYF	TGTGCCAGCAGCTGGCAGGGATGGCAAGAGACCCAGTACTTC
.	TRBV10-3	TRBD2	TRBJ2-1	CAIRDTSGRAYEQFF	TGTGCCATCAGGGATACTAGCGGGAGGGCCTATGAGCAGTTCTTC
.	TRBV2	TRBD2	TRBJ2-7	CASNLGLAGVEQYF	TGTGCCAGCAATCTGGGACTAGCGGGAGTCGAGCAGTACTTC
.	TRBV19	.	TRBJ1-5	CASRGPNNQPQHF	TGTGCCAGTAGGGGGCCGAACAATCAGCCCCAGCATTTT
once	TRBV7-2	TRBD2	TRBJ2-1	CASSQAGVGYNEQFF	TGTGCCAGCAGCCAAGCGGGAGTAGGGTACAATGAGCAGTTCTTC
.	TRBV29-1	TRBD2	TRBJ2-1	CSVEDSTSGRASGYNEQFF	TGCAGCGTTGAAGATTCGACTAGCGGGAGGGCCTCTGGATACAATGAGCAGTTCTTC
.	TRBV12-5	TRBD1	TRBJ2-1	CASGQKGKDRGRHEQFF	TGTGCTAGTGGCCAGAAGGGTAAGGACAGGGGAAGGCATGAGCAGTTCTTC
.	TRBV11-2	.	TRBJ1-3	CASSRDRGNTIYF	TGTGCCAGCAGCCGCGACAGGGGAAACACCATATATTTT
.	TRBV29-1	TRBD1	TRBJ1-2	CSVPPGTGYGYTF	TGCAGCGTTCCGCCCGGGACAGGCTATGGCTACACCTTC
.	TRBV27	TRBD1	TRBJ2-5	CASSFSPRGRETQYF	TGTGCCAGCAGTTTCTCGCCCAGGGGGCGCGAGACCCAGTACTTC
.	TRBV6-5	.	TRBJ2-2	CASSYSGQGPGELFF	TGTGCCAGCAGTTACTCGGGCCAGGGGCCCGGGGAGCTGTTTTTT
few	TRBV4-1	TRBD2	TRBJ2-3	CASSQETAGEIDTQYF	TGCGCCAGCAGCCAAGAAACGGCGGGAGAAATAGATACGCAGTATTTT
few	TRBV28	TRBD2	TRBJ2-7	CASSQKAGGPFEQYF	TGTGCCAGCAGTCAAAAAGCGGGAGGGCCGTTCGAGCAGTACTTC
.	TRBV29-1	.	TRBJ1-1	CSVETKSGRTEAFF	TGCAGCGTTGAAACTAAAAGCGGGCGCACTGAAGCTTTCTTT
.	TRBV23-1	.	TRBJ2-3	CASSRGGYPASTDTQYF	TGCGCCAGCAGTCGAGGGGGTTATCCGGCTAGCACAGATACGCAGTATTTT
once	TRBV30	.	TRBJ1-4	CAWSVRLGTNEKLFF	TGTGCCTGGAGTGTGCGATTAGGGACAAATGAAAAACTGTTTTTT
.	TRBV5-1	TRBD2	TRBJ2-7	CASSLANGTSGDSSYEQYF	TGCGCCAGCAGCTTGGCCAACGGGACTAGCGGAGACAGCTCCTACGAGCAGTACTTC